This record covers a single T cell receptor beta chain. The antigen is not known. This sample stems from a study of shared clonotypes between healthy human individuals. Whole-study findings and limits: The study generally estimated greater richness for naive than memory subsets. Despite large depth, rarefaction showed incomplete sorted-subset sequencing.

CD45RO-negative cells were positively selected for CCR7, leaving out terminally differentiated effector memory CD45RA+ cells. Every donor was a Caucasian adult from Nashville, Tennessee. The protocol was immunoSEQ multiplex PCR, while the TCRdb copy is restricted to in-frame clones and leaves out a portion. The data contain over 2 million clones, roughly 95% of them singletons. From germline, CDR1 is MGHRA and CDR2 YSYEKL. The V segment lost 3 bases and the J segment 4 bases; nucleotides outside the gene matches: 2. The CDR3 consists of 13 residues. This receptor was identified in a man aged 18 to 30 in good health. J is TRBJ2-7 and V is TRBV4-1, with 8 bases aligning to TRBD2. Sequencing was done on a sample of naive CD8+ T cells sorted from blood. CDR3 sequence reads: CASSHGLAYEQYF. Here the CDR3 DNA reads TGCGCCAGCAGCCACGGACTAGCTTACGAGCAGTACTTC.